The next 27 T cell receptor beta chains were all read from a single sample in a study of shared clonotypes between healthy human individuals. The data were produced by immunoSEQ multiplex PCR, yet TCRdb's version contains in-frame clones alone and is incomplete. The sample yields approximately 1.4 million clones, 98% seen once. The sequenced sample consisted of naive CD4+ T cells sorted from blood. Subset indicated: CD45RA+ positively selected. These receptors were obtained from a man younger than 40 in good health.

This chain joins TRBV4-2 and TRBJ2-6; D tentatively reads TRBD1 or TRBD2 (5 bases each). Germline CDR1 and CDR2: LGHNA and YNFKEQ. The CDR3 covers 19 residues. V gave up 0 bases and J gave up 0 bases, with 15 bases separating them. The DNA of the CDR3 is TGTGCCAGCAGCCAAGACGGGGCGGGCCTCGTCTCTGGGGCCAACGTCCTGACTTTC. As protein: CASSQDGAGLVSGANVLTF.

J is TRBJ1-4 and V is TRBV6-1; D not resolved. The germline V and J ends were trimmed by 3 bases and 8 bases, with 10 bases remaining between them. The CDR3 has 13 residues. Per the germline V gene, CDR1 is MNHNS and CDR2 is SASEGT. This CDR3 reads CASSEGLREKLFF. In DNA form, the CDR3 reads TGTGCCAGCAGTGAGGGCCTTCGGGAAAAACTGTTTTTT.

V and J are TRBV14 and TRBJ2-2, with D possibly matching TRBD2 (7 bases). The CDR3 runs 17 residues. The germline V gene encodes CDR1 SGHDN and CDR2 FVKESK. V was pared by 4 bases and J by 4 bases, with 19 bases between. Written as DNA, the CDR3 is TGTGCCAGCAGCCCGCTCGGTGGGGGGGCGCGCACCGGGGAGCTGTTTTTT. Translated: CASSPLGGGARTGELFF.

The CDR3, as DNA: TGCGCCAGCAGCCAGATGACCGGCTCCTACGAGCAGTACTTC. It encodes CASSQMTGSYEQYF. The chain has TRBV5-1 and TRBJ2-7, with D unresolved. The V end was cut by 4 bases, the J end by 0 bases, with 11 bases between. Looked up from germline, CDR1 is SGHRS and CDR2 is YFSETQ. This CDR3 has 14 amino acids.

J is TRBJ2-7 and V is TRBV6-5; 7 bases line up with TRBD1. The CDR3 consists of 14 residues. With V trimmed by 4 bases and J by 6 bases, 9 bases remained unmatched. Per the germline V gene, CDR1 is MNHEY and CDR2 is SVGAGI. CDR3 sequence reads: CASSFGTAASEQYF. The DNA of the CDR3 is TGTGCCAGCAGTTTCGGGACAGCGGCGAGCGAGCAGTACTTC.

V and J are TRBV19 and TRBJ2-5; D is unclear. Trimming shortened V by 1 base and J by 1 base, and 13 bases separated the two germline ends. The CDR3 runs to 16 residues. The germline V gene encodes CDR1 LNHDA and CDR2 SQIVND (reference sequence). The CDR3 DNA is TGTGCCAGTAGTATAGTCCTCCATGGTTCCCAAGAGACCCAGTACTTC. Residues: CASSIVLHGSQETQYF.

The rearrangement joins TRBV11-2 to TRBJ2-1, with a possible D match to TRBD1 (6 bases). Germline-derived CDR1 and CDR2 are SGHAT and FQNNGV. This CDR3 region has 15 residues. Trimming removed 5 bases from V and 4 bases from J, with 15 bases in between. CDR3 amino acids: CASSGTRTVYNEQFF. In nucleotides, the CDR3 is TGTGCCAGCAGCGGAACCCGGACAGTTTACAATGAGCAGTTCTTC.

The chain has TRBV9 and TRBJ2-1; tentative D call: TRBD1 (5 bases). CDR1 and CDR2 from the germline V gene are SGDLS and YYNGEE. This CDR3 region has 16 residues. V shed 4 bases and J shed 3 bases, with 17 bases lying between them. CDR3 sequence reads: CASSPQTAGIYNEQFF. DNA of the CDR3: TGTGCCAGCAGCCCCCAAACGGCAGGGATCTACAATGAGCAGTTCTTC.

This chain connects TRBV30 to TRBJ1-1; the D is unclear. The V end was cut by 2 bases, the J end by 1 base, with 5 bases between. This CDR3 region has 12 residues. CDR1 is GTSNPN and CDR2 is SVGIG in the germline V gene (reference sequence). The CDR3 reads CAWSQQNTEAFF. In nucleotides, the CDR3 is TGTGCCTGGAGTCAGCAGAACACTGAAGCTTTCTTT. The full variable domain, its missing parts supplied by reference TRBV30 and TRBJ1-1, is SQTIHQWPATLVQPVGSPLSLECTVEGTSNPNLYWYRQAAGRGLQLLFYSVGIGQISSEVPQNLSASRPQDRQFILSSKKLLLSDSGFYLCAWSQQNTEAFFGQGTRLTVV.

In DNA, the CDR3 is TGCGCCAGCAGCTTAGGAACAGGGGTCCACGAGCAGTACTTC. It yields the protein CASSLGTGVHEQYF. This chain connects TRBV5-1 to TRBJ2-7; the match to TRBD1 covers 7 bases. Germline V gene sequence: CDR1 SGHRS, CDR2 YFSETQ. The CDR3 sequence is 14 residues long. V lost 2 bases, J lost 5 bases, and 7 bases stayed unmatched.

The J gene is TRBJ1-4, the V gene TRBV19; D is perhaps TRBD1 (5 bases). Germline assignment: CDR1 LNHDA and CDR2 SQIVND (reference sequence). V gave up 0 bases and J gave up 3 bases, with 14 bases separating them. CDR3 length equals 17 residues. CDR3 sequence reads: CASSIDREGEPNEKLFF. CDR3 nucleotides: TGTGCCAGTAGTATAGATCGGGAAGGGGAGCCTAATGAAAAACTGTTTTTT.

Of note for this clone: Other DNA sequences from this sample encode an identical CDR3 as well. The chain couples TRBV5-6 to TRBJ1-5; D might be TRBD1 (5 bases). The germline V and J ends were trimmed by 0 bases and 2 bases, with 6 bases remaining between them. The germline V gene has CDR1 SGHDT and CDR2 YYEEEE. The CDR3 loop spans 14 amino acids. CDR3 protein: CASSLAGGNQPQHF. CDR3 nucleotides: TGTGCCAGCAGCTTGGCGGGGGGCAATCAGCCCCAGCATTTT.

This chain joins TRBV5-1 and TRBJ2-1; 13 positions match TRBD2. Germline assignment: CDR1 SGHRS and CDR2 YFSETQ. After removal of 3 bases from V and 3 bases from J, the junction contained 6 bases not matched to a gene. The length of the CDR3 is 17 residues. CDR3 in amino acids: CASSSGTSGAFYNEQFF. The DNA of the CDR3 is TGCGCCAGCAGCTCCGGGACTAGCGGGGCCTTCTACAATGAGCAGTTCTTC.

The chain carries TRBV5-1 and TRBJ2-3, with 9 bases identical to TRBD2. V was pared by 3 bases and J by 1 base, with 6 bases of the junction left unmatched. This CDR3 region has 16 residues. The germline CDR1 and CDR2 sequences are SGHRS and YFSETQ. The CDR3 DNA is TGCGCCAGCAGCTACAATAGCGGGAGCGGCACAGATACGCAGTATTTT. Translated, it gives CASSYNSGSGTDTQYF.

The J gene is TRBJ2-2, the V gene TRBV5-1; 7 bases are shared with TRBD1. J lost 3 bases, V lost 1 base, and 3 bases had no gene match. The CDR3 totals 15 residues. Looked up from germline, CDR1 is SGHRS and CDR2 is YFSETQ. The chain's CDR3 is CASSLSTGDTGELFF. The DNA for the CDR3 is TGCGCCAGCAGCTTGAGTACAGGGGACACCGGGGAGCTGTTTTTT.

This rearrangement joins TRBV28 to TRBJ2-7, with 8 bases identical to TRBD2. Germline CDR1 MDHEN, CDR2 SYDVKM. The CDR3 length is 15 residues. Trimming removed 6 bases from V and 4 bases from J; junction bases left unmatched: 11. The CDR3 is CASRNRAGVMYEQYF. The CDR3 nucleotides read TGTGCCAGCAGGAACCGAGCGGGAGTGATGTACGAGCAGTACTTC.

V is TRBV10-3 and J is TRBJ2-3; unclear D gene. CDR1 ENHRY and CDR2 SYGVKD come from the germline V gene. This CDR3 has 15 amino acids. Deletions cut 11 bases from V and 0 bases from J, with 18 bases between. This chain's CDR3 is CASKGGESSTDTQYF. For the CDR3, the DNA is TGTGCCTCGAAAGGTGGGGAATCTAGCACAGATACGCAGTATTTT.

J is TRBJ2-2 and V is TRBV11-1; D gene ambiguous. CDR1 and CDR2 from the germline V gene are SGHAT and FQDESV (reference sequence). V was pared by 2 bases and J by 8 bases, with 12 bases between. The CDR3 has 14 residues. The CDR3 DNA follows: TGTGCCAGCAGCTTAATGGATTATCGGGGGGAGCTGTTTTTT. Translating it yields CASSLMDYRGELFF.

The chain joins TRBV6-6 to TRBJ1-2, with 8 bases identical to TRBD1. CDR1 MNHNY and CDR2 SVGAGI come from the germline V gene (reference sequence). Trimming at V came to 6 bases and at J to 8 bases, leaving 8 bases not matched to a gene. This CDR3 has 13 amino acids. CDR3 sequence (DNA): TGTGCCAGCAGCAAAGACAGGGGTGGCGGCTACACCTTC. Its translation is CASSKDRGGGYTF.

The chain has TRBV29-1 and TRBJ1-1, with a tentative D call TRBD1 (6 bases). Germline V gene lookup returns CDR1 SQVTM and CDR2 ANQGSEA. The CDR3 contains 13 residues. Trimming left V 5 bases short and J 0 bases short, with 10 bases between. CDR3 coding DNA: TGCAGCGTTAAGGGGGTAGTGAACACTGAAGCTTTCTTT. Its protein product is CSVKGVVNTEAFF.

The V gene is TRBV11-2, the J gene TRBJ2-6; no clear D. Germline assignment: CDR1 SGHAT and CDR2 FQNNGV. Trimming stripped 1 base from V and 0 bases from J, with 4 bases between. The CDR3 covers 15 residues. The CDR3 DNA reads TGTGCCAGCAGCTTAGGGGCCTCTGGGGCCAACGTCCTGACTTTC. This gives the protein CASSLGASGANVLTF.

This clone was recorded only once. The chain has TRBV18 and TRBJ2-5; tentatively, D is TRBD1 (6 bases). V lost 3 bases, J lost 1 base, and 12 bases lay in between. This CDR3 comprises 15 residues. Germline V gene data show CDR1 as KGHSH and CDR2 as LQKENI. CDR3 amino acids: CASSPGQYSQETQYF. The CDR3 DNA reads as TGTGCCAGCTCACCTGGACAGTACTCCCAAGAGACCCAGTACTTC.

The chain employs TRBV30 and TRBJ2-7; TRBD2 agrees at 11 bases. With 4 bases clipped from V and 5 bases from J, the junction kept 7 bases outside the gene matches. The germline V gene encodes CDR1 GTSNPN and CDR2 SVGIG (reference sequence). The CDR3 consists of 14 residues. In DNA form, the CDR3 reads TGTGCCTGGAATAGCGGGAGGGCCGTGGACGAGCAGTACTTC. This codes for CAWNSGRAVDEQYF.

This sequence joins TRBV14 and TRBJ2-7; tentatively, D is TRBD2 (6 bases). V was pared by 1 base and J by 5 bases, with 21 bases between. Germline-derived CDR1 and CDR2 are SGHDN and FVKESK. The CDR3 extends over 17 amino acids. Here the CDR3 DNA reads TGTGCCAGCAGCCAAGGAGCTCTCCGGGACTTGTCCCACGAGCAGTACTTC. This sequence encodes CASSQGALRDLSHEQYF.

V gene TRBV2 combines with J gene TRBJ2-7, with D possibly TRBD2 on 6 matching bases. The CDR3 has 14 amino acids. CDR1 and CDR2 from the germline V gene are SNHLY and FYNNEI. Trimming cost V 8 bases and J 3 bases, with 17 bases left between them. For the CDR3, the DNA is TGTGCCAGCTCTTACGGGCGGGATGGCTACGAGCAGTACTTC. Translating it yields CASSYGRDGYEQYF.

The chain uses TRBV18 and TRBJ1-2; TRBD1 matches 7 bases. Unmatched junction bases numbered 8, after V lost 6 bases and J lost 4 bases. The CDR3 runs 14 residues. CDR1 and CDR2 (germline): KGHSH, LQKENI. The CDR3 DNA is TGTGCCAGCTCCCAAGGGGGCCAGGGCTATGGCTACACCTTC. This sequence encodes CASSQGGQGYGYTF.

The chain links TRBV19 to TRBJ1-5; D unclear. The V gene lost 3 bases and the J gene lost 1 base, with 10 bases spanning the gap. This CDR3 contains 15 residues. Germline V gene lookup returns CDR1 LNHDA and CDR2 SQIVND (reference sequence). The CDR3 DNA sequence: TGTGCCAGTAGTATCCCCCCCCGGAGCAATCAGCCCCAGCATTTT. Its protein is CASSIPPRSNQPQHF.